Detailed here is one T cell receptor (beta chain). Its antigen is unknown. The source of the sample is a study of cytotoxic CD8 clonotypes in ibrutinib-treated CLL. Study overall: Following treatment for a median around 11 months, range 6 to 36, response samples were then taken.

Genomic DNA in an amount of approximately 2 micrograms was extracted from cryopreserved PBMCs and used for the preparation of TCR beta libraries. Here immunoSEQ multiplex PCR was the method, and the copy in TCRdb shows in-frame clones only, minus some. The profile covers some 160,000 clones, with approximately 80% appearing a single time and roughly 1.9% taken by the ten largest. CDR3 size: 14 residues. V lost 0 bases, J lost 6 bases, and 2 bases stayed unmatched. Germline V CDR1 and CDR2: SGHTA, FQGNSA. Overall study findings and caveats: Public clonotypes occurred uncommonly; on treatment, they contracted or remained stable.

Here the sequenced sample was PBMCs, taken after 12 months of ibrutinib treatment. This receptor was identified in a human donor with chronic lymphocytic leukemia. V is TRBV7-2 and J is TRBJ2-1; 7 bases are a match to TRBD2. CDR3 DNA: TGTGCCAGCAGCTTAGCCTGGACTAGCAATGAGCAGTTCTTC. This codes for CASSLAWTSNEQFF.